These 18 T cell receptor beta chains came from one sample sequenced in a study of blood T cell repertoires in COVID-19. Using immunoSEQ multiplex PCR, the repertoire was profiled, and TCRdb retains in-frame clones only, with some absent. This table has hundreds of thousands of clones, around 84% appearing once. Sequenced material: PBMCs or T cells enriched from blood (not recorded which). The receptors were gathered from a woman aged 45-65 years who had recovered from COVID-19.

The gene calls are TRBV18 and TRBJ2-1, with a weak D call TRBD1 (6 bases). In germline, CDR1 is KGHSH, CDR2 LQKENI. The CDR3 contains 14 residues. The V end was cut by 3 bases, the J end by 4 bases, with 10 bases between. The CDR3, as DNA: TGTGCCAGCTCACCTCAGACAGGATACAATGAGCAGTTCTTC. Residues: CASSPQTGYNEQFF.

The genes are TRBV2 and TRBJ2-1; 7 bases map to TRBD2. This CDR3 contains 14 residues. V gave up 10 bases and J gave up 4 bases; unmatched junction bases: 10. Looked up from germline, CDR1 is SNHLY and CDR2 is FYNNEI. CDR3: CAKQGGIRYNEQFF. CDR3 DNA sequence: TGTGCCAAGCAGGGAGGGATACGTTACAATGAGCAGTTCTTC.

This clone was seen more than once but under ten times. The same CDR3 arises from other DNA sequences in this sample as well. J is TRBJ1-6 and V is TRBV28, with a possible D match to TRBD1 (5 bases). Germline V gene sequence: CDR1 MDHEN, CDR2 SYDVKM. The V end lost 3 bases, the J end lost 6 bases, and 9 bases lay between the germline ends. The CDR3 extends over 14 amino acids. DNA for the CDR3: TGTGCCAGCAGTTTGGGGGGGGGTAATTCACCCCTCCACTTT. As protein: CASSLGGGNSPLHF.

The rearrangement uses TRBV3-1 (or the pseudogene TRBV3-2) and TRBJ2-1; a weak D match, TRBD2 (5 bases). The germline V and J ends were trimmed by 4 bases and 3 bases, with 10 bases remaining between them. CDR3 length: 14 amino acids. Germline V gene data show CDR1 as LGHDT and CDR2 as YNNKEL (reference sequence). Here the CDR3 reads CASSPERIYNEQFF. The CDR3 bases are TGTGCCAGCAGCCCCGAGCGGATCTACAATGAGCAGTTCTTC.

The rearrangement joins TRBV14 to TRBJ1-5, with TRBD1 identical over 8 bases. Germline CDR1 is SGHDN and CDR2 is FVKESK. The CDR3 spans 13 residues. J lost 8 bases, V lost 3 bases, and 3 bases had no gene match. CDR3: CASSQNRGEPQHF. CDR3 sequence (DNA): TGTGCCAGCAGCCAGAACAGGGGGGAGCCCCAGCATTTT.

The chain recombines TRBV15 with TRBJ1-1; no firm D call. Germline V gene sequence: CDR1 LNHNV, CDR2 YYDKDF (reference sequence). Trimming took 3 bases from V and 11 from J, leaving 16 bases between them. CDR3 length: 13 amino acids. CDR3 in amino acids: CATSSFPPERAFF. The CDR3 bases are TGTGCCACCAGCAGCTTCCCGCCAGAGCGGGCTTTCTTT.

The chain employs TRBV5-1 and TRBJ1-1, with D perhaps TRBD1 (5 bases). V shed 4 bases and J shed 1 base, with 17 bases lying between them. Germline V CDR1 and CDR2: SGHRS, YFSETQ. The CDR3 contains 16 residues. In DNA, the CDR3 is TGCGCCAGCAGCCCTTACCCTGGACAAACGAACACTGAAGCTTTCTTT. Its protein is CASSPYPGQTNTEAFF.

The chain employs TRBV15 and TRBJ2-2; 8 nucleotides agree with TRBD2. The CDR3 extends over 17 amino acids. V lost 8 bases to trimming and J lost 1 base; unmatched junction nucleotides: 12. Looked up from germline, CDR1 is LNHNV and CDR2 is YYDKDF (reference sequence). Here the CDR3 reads CATSPVLAGMNTGELFF. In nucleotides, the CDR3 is TGTGCCACCTCTCCCGTTTTAGCGGGGATGAACACCGGGGAGCTGTTTTTT.

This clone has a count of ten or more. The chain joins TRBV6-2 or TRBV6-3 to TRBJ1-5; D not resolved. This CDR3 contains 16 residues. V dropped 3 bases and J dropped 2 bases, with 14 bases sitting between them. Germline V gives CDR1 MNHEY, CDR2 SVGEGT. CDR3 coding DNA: TGTGCCAGCAGTTATCGGCAGGTACATGGCAATCAGCCCCAGCATTTT. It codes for CASSYRQVHGNQPQHF.

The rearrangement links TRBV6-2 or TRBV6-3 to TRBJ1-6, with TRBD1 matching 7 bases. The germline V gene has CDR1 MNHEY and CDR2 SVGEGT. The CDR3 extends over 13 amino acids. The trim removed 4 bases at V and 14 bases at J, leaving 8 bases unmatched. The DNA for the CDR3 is TGTGCCAGCAGTTCCTTCTCACAGGGGACCCTCCACTTT. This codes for CASSSFSQGTLHF.

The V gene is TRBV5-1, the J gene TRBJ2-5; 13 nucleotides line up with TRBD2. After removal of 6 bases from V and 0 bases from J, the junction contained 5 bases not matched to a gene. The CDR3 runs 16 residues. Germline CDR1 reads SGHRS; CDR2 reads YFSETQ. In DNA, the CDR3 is TGCGCCAGCACCCGGACTAGCGGGAGTTACCAAGAGACCCAGTACTTC. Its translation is CASTRTSGSYQETQYF.

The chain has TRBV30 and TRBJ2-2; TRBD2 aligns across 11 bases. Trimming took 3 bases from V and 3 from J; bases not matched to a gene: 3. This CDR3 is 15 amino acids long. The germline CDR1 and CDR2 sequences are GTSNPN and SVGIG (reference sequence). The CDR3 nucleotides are TGTGCCTGGAGGGTTAGCGGGAGGGACACCGGGGAGCTGTTTTTT. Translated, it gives CAWRVSGRDTGELFF.

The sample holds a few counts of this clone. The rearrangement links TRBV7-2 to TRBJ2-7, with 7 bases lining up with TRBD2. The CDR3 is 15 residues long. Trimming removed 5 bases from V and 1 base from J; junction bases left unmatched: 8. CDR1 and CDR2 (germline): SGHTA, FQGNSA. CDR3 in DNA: TGTGCCAGCAGCGCAGGCGGGAGTCGGTCCTACGAGCAGTACTTC. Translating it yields CASSAGGSRSYEQYF.

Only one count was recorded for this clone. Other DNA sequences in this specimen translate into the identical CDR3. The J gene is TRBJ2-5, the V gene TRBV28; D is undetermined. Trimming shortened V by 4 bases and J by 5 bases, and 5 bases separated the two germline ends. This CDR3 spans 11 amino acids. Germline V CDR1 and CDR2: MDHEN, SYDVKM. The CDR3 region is CASSSEETQYF. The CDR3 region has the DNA TGTGCCAGCAGTTCCGAGGAGACCCAGTACTTC.

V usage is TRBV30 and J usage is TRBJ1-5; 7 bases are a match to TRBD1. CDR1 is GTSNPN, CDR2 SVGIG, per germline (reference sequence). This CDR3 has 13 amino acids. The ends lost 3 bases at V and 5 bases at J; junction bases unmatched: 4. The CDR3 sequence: CAWSTDRYQPQHF. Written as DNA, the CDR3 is TGTGCCTGGAGCACGGACAGGTATCAGCCCCAGCATTTT. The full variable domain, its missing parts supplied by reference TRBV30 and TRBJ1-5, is SQTIHQWPATLVQPVGSPLSLECTVEGTSNPNLYWYRQAAGRGLQLLFYSVGIGQISSEVPQNLSASRPQDRQFILSSKKLLLSDSGFYLCAWSTDRYQPQHFGDGTRLSIL.

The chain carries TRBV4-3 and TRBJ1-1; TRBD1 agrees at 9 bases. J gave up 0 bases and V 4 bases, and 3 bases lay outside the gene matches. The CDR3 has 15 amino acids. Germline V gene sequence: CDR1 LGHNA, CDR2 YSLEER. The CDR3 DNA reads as TGCGCCAGCAGCCGCGGACAGGGGATGAACACTGAAGCTTTCTTT. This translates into CASSRGQGMNTEAFF.

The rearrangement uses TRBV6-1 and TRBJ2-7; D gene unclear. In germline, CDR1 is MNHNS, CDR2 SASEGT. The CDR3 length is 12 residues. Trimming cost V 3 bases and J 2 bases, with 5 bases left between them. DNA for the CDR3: TGTGCCAGCAGTGACAGGACCTACGAGCAGTACTTC. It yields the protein CASSDRTYEQYF.

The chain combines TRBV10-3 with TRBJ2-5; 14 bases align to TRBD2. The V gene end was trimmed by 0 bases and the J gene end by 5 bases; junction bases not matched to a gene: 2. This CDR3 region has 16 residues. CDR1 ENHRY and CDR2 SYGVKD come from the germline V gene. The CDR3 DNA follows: TGTGCCATCAGTGAGTCGGGACTAGCGGGAGTGGAGACCCAGTACTTC. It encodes CAISESGLAGVETQYF.